This record concerns one T cell receptor (beta chain) sequence. Its target is not known. The split of CD4+ cells yielded CD45RA+ naive and CD45RA-negative memory subsets. This sample was taken from a study of shared clonotypes between healthy human individuals. This CDR3 has 17 residues. The V and J ends lost 5 bases and 8 bases, in that order; junction bases with no gene match: 18. The germline gives CDR1 SEHNR, CDR2 FQNEAQ (reference sequence). Points from the study as a whole: Sampling was confined to blood; repertoires within tissues likely differ.

Sorted-subset replicate PCR reactions were performed with 200 ng DNA, corresponding to tens of thousands of T cell genomes. TCRdb keeps only in-frame clones here, not all; method: immunoSEQ multiplex PCR. The sample includes 2 million to 2.5 million clones, just under 95% of them seen just once. Material: naive CD4+ T cells from PBMCs. This sample's subset: CD45RA+ positively selected. This TCR was recovered from a man between 18 and 29 years old in good health. Some clones in this sample may be carry-over from other donors' samples. The chain joins TRBV7-9 to TRBJ2-1; 7 bases match TRBD1. CDR3 DNA: TGTGCCAGCAGCCCAAGGAGTGGAGACAGGGCCCAAGATGAGCAGTTCTTC. Amino acid sequence: CASSPRSGDRAQDEQFF.